A single sample gave rise to the 27 T cell receptor beta chains below, sequenced in a study of T cells in Graves' hyperthyroidism and ophthalmopathy. Template material for amplifying TCR beta CDR3 regions consisted of RNA transcripts. HTBI primers were the set used in a first-round RT-PCR of the TCR CDR3. TCRdb re-called the multiplex PCR reads through MiXCR, storing one row per CDR3 protein. The sample has roughly 640,000 distinct CDR3 sequences, approximately 15% seen once. The sample taken for sequencing was blood. These receptors all come from a woman aged 40 to 50 with Graves' ophthalmopathy.

The table lists this clonotype with many counts. V gene TRBV2 combines with J gene TRBJ2-3; the match to TRBD2 covers 9 bases. The CDR3 runs to 15 residues. Trimming removed 6 bases from V and 6 bases from J; junction bases left unmatched: 10. The V gene's germline CDR1 is SNHLY and CDR2 FYNNEI. CDR3 DNA: TGTGCCAGCAGCAGCGGTAGCGGGAGTTGGGATACGCAGTATTTT. The encoded protein is CASSSGSGSWDTQYF. The full variable domain, in which reference TRBV2 and TRBJ2-3 provide the parts outside the CDR3, is EPEVTQTPSHQVTQMGQEVILRCVPISNHLYFYWYRQILGQKVEFLVSFYNNEISEKSEIFDDQFSVERPDGSNFTLKIRSTKLEDSAMYFCASSSGSGSWDTQYFGPGTRLTVL.

There are a few counts of this clonotype. The CDR3 here is CASSFSTATANQPQHF. The CDR3 DNA reads as TGTGCCAGCAGCTTTAGCACAGCCACCGCCAATCAGCCCCAGCATTTT. The chain has TRBV7-9 and TRBJ1-5; no definite D call. V shed 3 bases and J shed 3 bases, with 15 bases lying between them. CDR1 SEHNR and CDR2 FQNEAQ come from the germline V gene (reference sequence). The length of the CDR3 is 16 residues.

Only a few counts were recorded for this clonotype. The chain links TRBV9 to TRBJ2-1; 12 bases match TRBD2. With V trimmed by 0 bases and J by 14 bases, 6 bases remained unmatched. The CDR3 totals 14 residues. Germline CDR1 and CDR2: SGDLS and YYNGEE. This CDR3 reads CASSVGLAGGPKFF. CDR3 bases: TGTGCCAGCAGCGTAGGGCTAGCGGGGGGGCCGAAGTTCTTC.

This clonotype came up many times. The chain joins TRBV12-3 or TRBV12-4 to TRBJ1-5, with D unresolved. The CDR3 consists of 14 residues. V lost 2 bases and J lost 0, with 5 bases in between. The CDR3 loop is CASSLKASNQPQHF. The DNA of the CDR3 is TGTGCCAGCAGTTTAAAAGCTAGCAATCAGCCCCAGCATTTT.

This clonotype came up a few times. This chain joins TRBV29-1 and TRBJ2-3; D unclear. Germline V gene lookup returns CDR1 SQVTM and CDR2 ANQGSEA. Trimming left V 0 bases short and J 6 bases short, with 10 bases between. The CDR3 covers 13 residues. DNA for the CDR3: TGCAGCGTTGAAGATCTTATAAGGGATACGCAGTATTTT. It yields the protein CSVEDLIRDTQYF.

In this sample, this clonotype turned up many times. V usage is TRBV2 and J usage is TRBJ2-1; 8 bases map to TRBD2. The CDR3 has 16 amino acids. V shed 3 bases, J shed 4 bases, and the junction held 8 bases outside the gene matches. Germline lookup yields CDR1 SNHLY and CDR2 FYNNEI. The CDR3 DNA reads as TGTGCCAGCAGTGATATTATCACTAGCGGTTACAATGAGCAGTTCTTC. Translation gives CASSDIITSGYNEQFF.

This clonotype was seen only a few times. The chain combines TRBV6-1 with TRBJ2-2; D gene ambiguous. The CDR3 consists of 14 residues. Germline CDR1 and CDR2: MNHNS and SASEGT. Trimming stripped 1 base from V and 4 bases from J, with 7 bases between. The CDR3 spells CASSEGWVTGELFF. As DNA, the CDR3 is TGTGCCAGCAGTGAAGGATGGGTCACCGGGGAGCTGTTTTTT.

In this sample, this clonotype turned up many times. One end of the junction is discordant with germline, which a read error may explain. The chain joins TRBV11-2 to TRBJ2-3, with TRBD1 matching over 9 bases. The germline CDR1 and CDR2 sequences are SGHAT and FQNNGV. The CDR3 length is 17 residues. The DNA for the CDR3 is TGTGCCAGCAGCTTACTACCCGGGACAGGGATTACAGATGCGCAGTATTTT. This encodes CASSLLPGTGITDAQYF.

The chain links TRBV19 to TRBJ1-5, with D possibly matching TRBD1 (5 bases). CDR3 length: 16 residues. Germline lookup yields CDR1 LNHDA and CDR2 SQIVND (reference sequence). The germline V and J ends were trimmed by 5 bases and 2 bases, with 16 bases remaining between them. In DNA, the CDR3 is TGTGCCAGTAGTTACCCGGGAGGGGTTGGCAATCAGCCCCAGCATTTT. Its translation: CASSYPGGVGNQPQHF.

The genes are TRBV20-1 and TRBJ1-4; D unresolved. The CDR3 extends over 12 amino acids. Trimming left V 7 bases short and J 4 bases short, with 10 bases between. CDR1 is DFQATT, CDR2 SNEGSKA, per germline (reference sequence). CDR3 sequence reads: CSVSQNNEKLFF. The CDR3 bases are TGCAGTGTGAGTCAGAATAATGAAAAACTGTTTTTT.

This chain joins TRBV9 and TRBJ2-2, with D unclear. CDR3 size: 12 residues. V lost 4 bases and J lost 14, with 15 bases in between. The germline CDR1 and CDR2 sequences are SGDLS and YYNGEE. CDR3 sequence (DNA): TGTGCCAGCAGCCCCAACACTCGGAGTCTGTTTTTT. Encoded protein: CASSPNTRSLFF. Variable domain in full (rest from reference TRBV9 and TRBJ2-2): DSGVTQTPKHLITATGQRVTLRCSPRSGDLSVYWYQQSLDQGLQFLIQYYNGEERAKGNILERFSAQQFPDLHSELNLSSLELGDSALYFCASSPNTRSLFFGEGSRLTVL.

This clonotype was detected many times. The chain employs TRBV7-9 and TRBJ1-1; D is possibly TRBD1 (6 bases). The CDR3 has 13 amino acids. In germline, CDR1 is SEHNR, CDR2 FQNEAQ (reference sequence). V was cut by 8 bases and J by 2 bases, with 12 bases left in between. The CDR3 region has the DNA TGTGCCAGCGGCACACAGGGAAACACTGAAGCTTTCTTT. It yields the protein CASGTQGNTEAFF.

In DNA form, the CDR3 reads TGTGCCAGCAGCTCCAACGAAGCTGGAAACACCATATATTTT. This gives the protein CASSSNEAGNTIYF. The chain combines TRBV13 with TRBJ1-3; D is unresolved. V lost 4 bases and J lost 2, with 9 bases in between. The CDR3 spans 14 residues. Germline CDR1 PRHDT, CDR2 FYEKMQ (reference sequence).

This clonotype was found many times. The gene calls are TRBV28 and TRBJ2-5, with D possibly matching TRBD2 (5 bases). V shed 3 bases and J shed 3 bases, with 17 bases lying between them. The germline CDR1 and CDR2 sequences are MDHEN and SYDVKM. This CDR3 contains 16 residues. The CDR3 DNA follows: TGTGCCAGCAGTTTTAGGGCGGGCAGCTCAGAAGAGACCCAGTACTTC. As protein: CASSFRAGSSEETQYF. Based on the CDR3 plus reference TRBV28 and TRBJ2-5, the full variable domain is DVKVTQSSRYLVKRTGEKVFLECVQDMDHENMFWYRQDPGLGLRLIYFSYDVKMKEKGDIPEGYSVSREKKERFSLILESASTNQTSMYLCASSFRAGSSEETQYFGPGTRLLVL.

This sequence joins TRBV30 and TRBJ2-7; perhaps TRBD2 as D (5 bases). Trimming cost V 2 bases and J 6 bases, with 14 bases left between them. The germline V gene has CDR1 GTSNPN and CDR2 SVGIG (reference sequence). The CDR3 length is 13 residues. This chain's CDR3 is CAWSPTGLGEQYF. In DNA, the CDR3 is TGTGCCTGGAGTCCTACTGGACTGGGCGAGCAGTACTTC.

This clonotype was counted many times. J is TRBJ2-1 and V is TRBV7-9; D perhaps matches TRBD1 (6 bases). CDR3 length equals 20 residues. Trimming took off 1 base at V and 2 bases at J, with 24 bases between the two ends. From germline, CDR1 is SEHNR and CDR2 FQNEAQ (reference sequence). In nucleotides, the CDR3 is TGTGCCAGCAGCTTAGGGGGGCCGACGGAGCTGAACAAACCCTACAATGAGCAGTTCTTC. It yields the protein CASSLGGPTELNKPYNEQFF.

This clonotype was recorded at least ten times. The chain recombines TRBV11-2 with TRBJ2-3; possibly TRBD2 for D (7 bases). Germline-derived CDR1 and CDR2 are SGHAT and FQNNGV. There are 14 residues in the CDR3. With 5 bases removed from V and 5 bases from J, the gap between germline ends came to 14 bases. The CDR3 region has the DNA TGTGCCAGCAGCAGAGGGGGGGGAATAGATACGCAGTATTTT. Its protein is CASSRGGGIDTQYF.

In this sample, this clonotype turned up many times. This rearrangement joins TRBV12-3 or TRBV12-4 to TRBJ1-1; no clear D. CDR3 length equals 14 residues. Trimming removed 6 bases from V and 0 bases from J, with 11 bases in between. CDR3 region: CASSPRGVNTEAFF. The CDR3 DNA is TGTGCCAGCAGCCCCCGGGGTGTGAACACTGAAGCTTTCTTT.

This clonotype was seen at least ten times. The CDR3 coding sequence is TGCAGTGCACCTCCTAGCGGGGGGCTTACCGGGACCCAGTACTTC. It translates to CSAPPSGGLTGTQYF. This chain uses TRBV20-1 with TRBJ2-5; 11 bases are shared with TRBD2. The CDR3 is made up of 15 amino acids. V was pared by 6 bases and J by 7 bases, with 13 bases of the junction left unmatched. The germline gives CDR1 DFQATT, CDR2 SNEGSKA (reference sequence).

This clonotype was seen a few times. The genes are TRBV27 and TRBJ1-2, with a possible D match to TRBD1 (5 bases). The germline V gene encodes CDR1 MNHEY and CDR2 SMNVEV (reference sequence). This CDR3 is built from 15 residues. Trimming took off 8 bases at V and 3 bases at J, with 19 bases between the two ends. The CDR3: CASREGRRGDYGYTF. The CDR3 region has the DNA TGTGCCAGCCGCGAAGGACGGCGGGGGGACTATGGCTACACCTTC.

A few counts support this clonotype. At one end, the junction sequence differs from germline, possibly due to a read error. The J gene is TRBJ2-5, the V gene TRBV10-3, with TRBD2 matching over 10 bases. Germline CDR1 reads ENHRY; CDR2 reads SYGVKD. This CDR3 spans 14 amino acids. The CDR3 sequence: CAVSDLAGEETQYF. In DNA form, the CDR3 reads TGTGCCGTCAGTGATCTAGCGGGAGAAGAGACCCAGTACTTC.

This clonotype was recorded at least ten times. The V gene is TRBV3-1, the J gene TRBJ1-2; D possibly corresponds to TRBD1 (5 bases). Trimming left V 1 base short and J 4 bases short, with 10 bases between. Germline CDR1 LGHDT, CDR2 YNNKEL (reference sequence). The CDR3 has 14 residues. The CDR3 region has the DNA TGTGCCAGCAGCCAAGCCTCTCAGGGCTATGGCTACACCTTC. It codes for CASSQASQGYGYTF. Supplemented by reference TRBV3-1 and TRBJ1-2, the full variable domain reads DTAVSQTPKYLVTQMGNDKSIKCEQNLGHDTMYWYKQDSKKFLKIMFSYNNKELIINETVPNRFSPKSPDKAHLNLHINSLELGDSAVYFCASSQASQGYGYTFGSGTRLTVV.

This clonotype was seen repeatedly, ten times or more. The chain links TRBV18 to TRBJ1-1; 9 nucleotides match TRBD1. V dropped 3 bases and J dropped 6; count of bases not matched to a gene: 11. The CDR3 is made up of 16 amino acids. In germline, CDR1 is KGHSH, CDR2 LQKENI. The CDR3 protein is CASSPPLQGARAEAFF. CDR3 DNA: TGTGCCAGCTCACCGCCATTACAGGGGGCGCGAGCTGAAGCTTTCTTT.

This clonotype was counted ten times or more. This chain links TRBV7-3 with TRBJ2-1, with a tentative D call TRBD2 (6 bases). CDR3 length equals 15 residues. Trimming left V 5 bases short and J 4 bases short, with 15 bases between. Germline lookup yields CDR1 SGHTA and CDR2 FQGTGA. The CDR3 reads CASSRTGSGYNEQFF. The CDR3 DNA sequence: TGTGCCAGCAGCCGGACCGGGAGTGGTTACAATGAGCAGTTCTTC.

This clonotype was detected many times. This chain connects TRBV6-1 to TRBJ1-5; 8 bases match TRBD1. Germline lookup yields CDR1 MNHNS and CDR2 SASEGT. Unmatched junction bases numbered 8, after V lost 4 bases and J lost 9 bases. The CDR3 length is 14 residues. CDR3 in DNA: TGTGCCAGCAGTGGACAGGGGTCAGAATTGCCCCAGCATTTT. Translated: CASSGQGSELPQHF.

The chain joins TRBV7-2 to TRBJ2-7; possibly TRBD1 for D (5 bases). The germline V and J ends were trimmed by 5 bases and 3 bases, with 17 bases remaining between them. The CDR3 is 15 amino acids. Germline V gene sequence: CDR1 SGHTA, CDR2 FQGNSA. The DNA of the CDR3 is TGTGCCAGCAGCGCCCGCAGGGTAACCAGCTACGAGCAGTACTTC. This sequence encodes CASSARRVTSYEQYF.

The V gene is TRBV29-1, the J gene TRBJ2-3; D not certain. The CDR3 contains 14 residues. The V gene's germline CDR1 is SQVTM and CDR2 ANQGSEA. Trimming took 2 bases from V and 2 from J, leaving 11 bases between them. The CDR3 region has the DNA TGCAGCGTTGAAAACGTTGGAAACACAGATACGCAGTATTTT. It is translated as CSVENVGNTDTQYF.